The entry that follows covers one T cell receptor (beta chain) sequence. The CDR3 covers 15 residues. Germline-derived CDR1 and CDR2 are SGHDN and FVKESK. These data are taken from a study of T cells expressing NK-cell markers. With UMIs, 5'RACE template switching was used to make TCR beta cDNA. TCRdb re-analyzed the 5' RACE reads; it lists each CDR3 protein once, without DNA. The sample's table shows a few hundred thousand distinct CDR3 sequences. This sequence was found in a man between 18 and 35 years old in good health. This chain connects TRBV14 to TRBJ1-1; TCRdb indicates TRBD1, and absent DNA this call remains unverified. What was sequenced was blood T cells: a sorted CD56 or NKG2C T cell subset, CD4+ or CD8+ T cells, or bulk PBMC T cells (not recorded which). CDR3 region: CASSQNRDRVTEAFF.